One and the same sample provided the 27 T cell receptor beta chains below, sequenced in a study of blood T cell repertoires in COVID-19. Profiling relied on immunoSEQ multiplex PCR, and the TCRdb table lists in-frame clones only, not all of them. Among some 210,000 clones listed, about 81% were seen once. The sample was PBMCs or T cells enriched from blood (not recorded which). The receptors come from a man aged 40-55 years who had recovered from COVID-19.

The chain is built from TRBV3-1 (or the pseudogene TRBV3-2) and TRBJ2-5, with D perhaps matching TRBD2 (5 bases). CDR3 length equals 14 residues. CDR1 LGHDT and CDR2 YNNKEL come from the germline V gene (reference sequence). Between the trimmed V and J ends, which lost 1 base and 6 bases, there was a span of 12 bases. The CDR3 region is CASSQGLAVKTQYF. CDR3 in DNA: TGTGCCAGCAGCCAAGGTCTAGCAGTGAAGACCCAGTACTTC.

J is TRBJ1-1 and V is TRBV4-1, with D hard to call. The length of the CDR3 is 17 residues. Trimming pared 1 base from V and 2 bases from J, leaving 17 bases between. The germline V gene has CDR1 MGHRA and CDR2 YSYEKL. This CDR3 reads CASSQAALRQINTEAFF. The CDR3 DNA sequence: TGCGCCAGCAGCCAAGCCGCCCTGCGGCAAATTAACACTGAAGCTTTCTTT.

This clone has only a few counts. V and J are TRBV19 and TRBJ2-1; TRBD2 matches at 8 bases. V lost 10 bases and J lost 9; bases outside the gene matches: 17. The CDR3 runs to 15 residues. CDR1 is LNHDA and CDR2 is SQIVND in the germline V gene (reference sequence). CDR3 nucleotide sequence: TGTGCCACGACTTACTCCGGGACTAGGTTTACTGAGCAGTTCTTC. Its protein is CATTYSGTRFTEQFF.

V usage is TRBV12-3 or TRBV12-4 and J usage is TRBJ2-2; D is ambiguous. V lost 7 bases and J lost 5, with 5 bases in between. This CDR3 spans 11 amino acids. CDR3 region: CASTETGELFF. Here the CDR3 DNA reads TGTGCCAGCACTGAGACCGGGGAGCTGTTTTTT.

The chain uses TRBV6-5 and TRBJ2-7; TRBD1 matches 11 bases. The CDR3 is 13 amino acids. The germline CDR1 and CDR2 sequences are MNHEY and SVGAGI. V shed 6 bases, J shed 3 bases, and the junction held 1 base outside the gene matches. The CDR3 is CASRGTGGYEQYF. CDR3 coding DNA: TGTGCCAGCAGGGGGACAGGGGGCTACGAGCAGTACTTC.

This clone was counted a single time. The chain joins TRBV30 to TRBJ1-1, with a possible D match to TRBD1 (5 bases). The V end lost 4 bases, the J end lost 0 bases, and 9 bases lay between the germline ends. CDR1 and CDR2 (germline): GTSNPN, SVGIG (reference sequence). The CDR3 consists of 13 residues. The chain's CDR3 is CAWTGGLNTEAFF. Written as DNA, the CDR3 is TGTGCCTGGACCGGGGGTTTGAACACTGAAGCTTTCTTT.

V is TRBV11-3 and J is TRBJ1-1; possibly TRBD1 for D (6 bases). The CDR3 spans 14 residues. Between the trimmed V and J ends, which lost 5 bases and 5 bases, there was a span of 15 bases. The germline gives CDR1 SGHNT, CDR2 YENEEA. As DNA, the CDR3 is TGTGCCAGCAGCCCGGGGAGGGGGAAGACTGAAGCTTTCTTT. Translation gives CASSPGRGKTEAFF.

V and J are TRBV2 and TRBJ2-1, with 13 positions matching TRBD2. Germline values: CDR1 SNHLY, CDR2 FYNNEI. The CDR3 is 14 residues long. V trimming: 7 bases; J trimming: 10 bases; junction bases outside the gene matches: 7. CDR3 loop: CASTQRTSGSEQFF. CDR3 in DNA: TGTGCCAGCACCCAAAGGACTAGCGGGAGCGAGCAGTTCTTC.

V is TRBV12-5 and J is TRBJ1-1; D is unresolved. CDR3 length: 13 residues. Germline loops: CDR1 LGHNT, CDR2 FRNRAP. V dropped 0 bases and J dropped 4 bases, with 6 bases sitting between them. The CDR3: CASGLVIGTEAFF. CDR3 nucleotides: TGTGCTAGTGGTTTGGTCATCGGCACTGAAGCTTTCTTT.

In DNA form, the CDR3 reads TGTGCCAGCTCACGTCAGGGGGCTTCTGGGGAGCTGTTTTTT. This codes for CASSRQGASGELFF. The chain combines TRBV18 with TRBJ2-2; TRBD1 agrees at 8 bases. The CDR3 covers 14 residues. V dropped 4 bases and J dropped 8; count of bases not matched to a gene: 6. Germline assignment: CDR1 KGHSH and CDR2 LQKENI.

The chain recombines TRBV15 with TRBJ1-5; D is ambiguous. The CDR3 is 12 residues long. Trimming took off 4 bases at V and 2 bases at J, with 3 bases between the two ends. The germline gives CDR1 LNHNV, CDR2 YYDKDF (reference sequence). As DNA, the CDR3 is TGTGCCACCAGCATAGGCAATCAGCCCCAGCATTTT. Amino acids: CATSIGNQPQHF. The full variable domain, with the rest looked up from reference TRBV15 and TRBJ1-5, is DAMVIQNPRYQVTQFGKPVTLSCSQTLNHNVMYWYQQKSSQAPKLLFHYYDKDFNNEADTPDNFQSRRPNTSFCFLDIRSPGLGDTAMYLCATSIGNQPQHFGDGTRLSIL.

This rearrangement joins TRBV2 to TRBJ2-1; a possible D gene is TRBD2 (5 bases). This CDR3 has 13 residues. V was cut by 1 base and J by 10 bases, with 11 bases left in between. CDR1 is SNHLY, CDR2 FYNNEI, per germline. CDR3 bases: TGTGCCAGCAGTGAAGAGCGGCCGGCCGAGCAGTTCTTC. This encodes CASSEERPAEQFF.

The chain employs TRBV27 and TRBJ1-2; TRBD1 might be the D (5 bases). The length of the CDR3 is 14 residues. V lost 5 bases and J 4 bases, leaving 14 bases between the germline ends. Germline-derived CDR1 and CDR2 are MNHEY and SMNVEV (reference sequence). The DNA of the CDR3 is TGTGCCAGCAGTACAGGTTTGGGGCCCTATGGCTACACCTTC. The encoded protein is CASSTGLGPYGYTF.

This chain joins TRBV7-8 and TRBJ1-6; D gene ambiguous. CDR3 length equals 18 residues. Trimming stripped 0 bases from V and 0 bases from J, with 12 bases between. Germline loops: CDR1 SGHVS, CDR2 FQNEAQ. The CDR3 DNA reads TGTGCCAGCAGCTTAGCTCAGACACCGAGCTCCTATAATTCACCCCTCCACTTT. Protein sequence: CASSLAQTPSSYNSPLHF.

The rearrangement links TRBV11-2 to TRBJ2-7, with D possibly being TRBD1 (5 bases). V was trimmed by 5 bases and J by 2 bases, leaving 19 bases between them. The germline CDR1 and CDR2 sequences are SGHAT and FQNNGV. This CDR3 contains 16 residues. The CDR3 region has the DNA TGTGCCAGCAGCCCTTACCTCAGGGAAAGGGCCTACGAGCAGTACTTC. It encodes CASSPYLRERAYEQYF.

This chain links TRBV30 with TRBJ2-2, with TRBD1 matching 7 bases. Germline V gene lookup returns CDR1 GTSNPN and CDR2 SVGIG (reference sequence). This CDR3 has 14 amino acids. With V trimmed by 3 bases and J by 0 bases, 1 base remained unmatched. In DNA form, the CDR3 reads TGTGCCTGGAGGAGGGGGCCGAACACCGGGGAGCTGTTTTTT. As protein: CAWRRGPNTGELFF.

The DNA for the CDR3 is TGTGCCAGCAGGGTGGCGGGAGCGGGCAATGAGCAGTTCTTC. Its protein is CASRVAGAGNEQFF. This chain joins TRBV9 and TRBJ2-1, with 7 bases matching TRBD2. CDR3 length: 14 residues. Trimming removed 5 bases from V and 6 bases from J; junction bases left unmatched: 8. Per the germline V gene, CDR1 is SGDLS and CDR2 is YYNGEE.

The J gene is TRBJ2-7, the V gene TRBV18; D is possibly TRBD1 (5 bases). Germline CDR1 reads KGHSH; CDR2 reads LQKENI. The CDR3 totals 14 residues. V dropped 6 bases and J dropped 4 bases, with 16 bases sitting between them. The DNA of the CDR3 is TGTGCCAGCTCCCCGGCGGCAGGGCCTTACGAGCAGTACTTC. Translating gives CASSPAAGPYEQYF. Complete variable domain (other parts from reference TRBV18 and TRBJ2-7): NAGVMQNPRHLVRRRGQEARLRCSPMKGHSHVYWYRQLPEEGLKFMVYLQKENIIDESGMPKERFSAEFPKEGPSILRIQQVVRGDSAAYFCASSPAAGPYEQYFGPGTRLTVT.

The chain uses TRBV4-1 and TRBJ2-7; 10 bases align to TRBD2. The germline CDR1 and CDR2 sequences are MGHRA and YSYEKL. Unmatched junction bases numbered 4, after V lost 1 base and J lost 1 base. The CDR3 totals 16 residues. CDR3: CASSQAVAGGSYEQYF. CDR3 DNA sequence: TGCGCCAGCAGCCAAGCTGTAGCGGGGGGATCCTACGAGCAGTACTTC.

The chain is built from TRBV19 and TRBJ1-4, with 8 bases fitting TRBD1. The CDR3 covers 13 residues. The junction had 6 bases not matched to a gene; V was cut back by 2 bases and J by 13 bases. Germline lookup yields CDR1 LNHDA and CDR2 SQIVND (reference sequence). CDR3 nucleotide sequence: TGTGCCAGTAGTATACTCGGGACAGGCAGACTGTTTTTT. It specifies CASSILGTGRLFF.

This CDR3 is CASRQATRDSPLHF. CDR3 coding DNA: TGTGCCAGCAGGCAAGCTACCAGGGATTCACCCCTCCACTTT. The chain recombines TRBV6-6 with TRBJ1-6; TRBD1 might be the D (5 bases). Germline lookup yields CDR1 MNHNY and CDR2 SVGAGI (reference sequence). Trimming took off 6 bases at V and 8 bases at J, with 14 bases between the two ends. The CDR3 is made up of 14 amino acids.

CDR3 sequence (DNA): TGCAGCGTTAACCCCGGTGGCTACACCTTC. It is translated as CSVNPGGYTF. The gene calls are TRBV29-1 and TRBJ1-2; D is undetermined. The length of the CDR3 is 10 residues. CDR1 is SQVTM, CDR2 ANQGSEA, per germline. Trimming stripped 5 bases from V and 7 bases from J, with 8 bases between.

The chain uses TRBV15 and TRBJ2-1; 14 bases map to TRBD2. Germline V CDR1 and CDR2: LNHNV, YYDKDF (reference sequence). This CDR3 is built from 21 residues. V lost 0 bases and J lost 8; bases outside the gene matches: 18. CDR3 in amino acids: CATSRDLRRLAGGRFWDEQFF. Here the CDR3 DNA reads TGTGCCACCAGCAGAGATCTAAGGAGACTAGCGGGGGGGCGTTTTTGGGATGAGCAGTTCTTC.

The gene calls are TRBV5-6 and TRBJ1-1; possible D gene TRBD1, 5 bases. From germline, CDR1 is SGHDT and CDR2 YYEEEE. The CDR3 totals 13 residues. The V gene lost 3 bases and the J gene lost 8 bases, with 14 bases spanning the gap. CDR3 sequence reads: CASSSRPQGEAFF. The CDR3 nucleotides read TGTGCCAGCAGCTCACGCCCGCAGGGAGAAGCTTTCTTT.

This rearrangement joins TRBV24-1 to TRBJ2-1; 9 positions agree with TRBD2. CDR3 length: 16 residues. Germline CDR1 KGHDR, CDR2 SFDVKD. With 3 bases clipped from V and 4 bases from J, the junction kept 6 bases outside the gene matches. This chain's CDR3 is CATSDSGGTNYNEQFF. The CDR3 coding sequence is TGTGCCACCAGTGATAGCGGGGGGACAAATTACAATGAGCAGTTCTTC.

V and J are TRBV2 and TRBJ2-1; no clear D gene. Per germline, CDR1 SNHLY and CDR2 FYNNEI. The CDR3 has 11 amino acids. V lost 10 bases to trimming and J lost 7 bases, with 11 bases between them. CDR3 sequence (DNA): TGTGCCACCTTCCTGAGGAATGAGCAGTTCTTC. Residues: CATFLRNEQFF.

This chain uses TRBV6-1 with TRBJ2-1; no clear D gene. Germline lookup yields CDR1 MNHNS and CDR2 SASEGT. V was cut by 0 bases and J by 0 bases, with 12 bases left in between. The CDR3 totals 17 residues. This CDR3 reads CASSEAFQRRSYNEQFF. CDR3 DNA sequence: TGTGCCAGCAGTGAAGCCTTCCAGCGCCGCTCCTACAATGAGCAGTTCTTC.